The rows below give T cell receptor beta chains drawn from one sample of a study of blood T cell repertoires in COVID-19. TCRdb's copy holds only in-frame clones and misses some; the assay was immunoSEQ multiplex PCR. The table includes about 300,000 clones, 85% to 90% detected once. Sample: peripheral blood. These receptor sequences come from a man between 70 and 80 years old with acute or convalescent COVID-19. Both conserved end residues are part of each CDR3. D genes are given only for firm matches. Where a row states a size, it is once, few, many or the class of an expanded clone; other rows omit it.

cdr3_length,clone_size,d_call,j_call,v_call,cdr3_nt,cdr3_aa
15,-,-,TRBJ2-4,TRBV10-1,TGCGCCAGCATCCAGCGGGCCGAAGGAGGGAACATTCAGTACTTC,CASIQRAEGGNIQYF
12,-,-,TRBJ2-1,TRBV5-1,TGCGCCAGCAGCTTGGTCGGGGGTGAGCAGTTCTTC,CASSLVGGEQFF
16,-,TRBD1,TRBJ2-5,TRBV2,TGTGCCAGCAGTGAATTTGGGACAGGGGGCAGGGAGACCCAGTACTTC,CASSEFGTGGRETQYF
14,-,-,TRBJ2-5,TRBV29-1,TGCAGCGGCGACCGAGTGGGTAGCAGCGAGACCCAGTACTTC,CSGDRVGSSETQYF
17,-,-,TRBJ2-2,TRBV30,TGTGCCTGGAGTGTACTGGGTTCTACCAGAGGGACCGGGGAGCTGTTTTTT,CAWSVLGSTRGTGELFF
15,-,-,TRBJ2-7,TRBV7-2,TGTGCCAGCAGCCCCCCGGTGGAACAGGGCTACGAGCAGTACTTC,CASSPPVEQGYEQYF
14,-,-,TRBJ1-1,TRBV9,TGTGCCAGCAGCGTAGGTCCGGGGGGCGCTGAAGCTTTCTTT,CASSVGPGGAEAFF
15,-,TRBD2,TRBJ2-1,TRBV3-1/TRBV3-2,TGTGCCAGCAGCCCTAGCGGGGGGGCCTACAATGAGCAGTTCTTC,CASSPSGGAYNEQFF
15,-,-,TRBJ2-5,TRBV5-4,TGTGCCAGCATGACTGAAGGGGGGGGGCTTGAGACCCAGTACTTC,CASMTEGGGLETQYF
15,-,TRBD2,TRBJ2-5,TRBV28,TGTGCCAGCAGTTTTACGGCGGGAGTGAGAGAGACCCAGTACTTC,CASSFTAGVRETQYF
14,-,-,TRBJ1-6,TRBV5-1,TGCGCCAGCAGTCTTGAGCGGACGATTTCACCCCTCCACTTT,CASSLERTISPLHF
18,-,TRBD2,TRBJ2-3,TRBV7-2,TGTGCCAGCAGCTCTCCTAGGACTAGCGGGACTAGCACAGATACGCAGTATTTT,CASSSPRTSGTSTDTQYF
15,-,-,TRBJ2-2,TRBV4-1,TGCGCCAGCAGCCACGAGCAGGGTAGGACCGGGGAGCTGTTTTTT,CASSHEQGRTGELFF
14,-,-,TRBJ1-4,TRBV28,TGTGCCAGCATCGCATACAGGGATGGGGAAAAACTGTTTTTT,CASIAYRDGEKLFF
13,-,TRBD1,TRBJ2-7,TRBV12-3/TRBV12-4,TGTGCCAGCAGTTTAACAGGGGGCTACGAGCAGTACTTC,CASSLTGGYEQYF
17,-,-,TRBJ1-5,TRBV12-2,TGTGCAAGTCGTCGAGGTGGACAGGGGGCTCTTAATCAGCCCCAGCATTTT,CASRRGGQGALNQPQHF
15,-,TRBD1,TRBJ1-2,TRBV5-4,TGTGCCAGCAGCTTGAAGGGACAGGGAGCTATTGGCTACACCTTC,CASSLKGQGAIGYTF
18,-,-,TRBJ2-1,TRBV6-2/TRBV6-3,TGTGCCAGCAGTTACTCGACATCAGCAATAAGCTCCTACAATGAGCAGTTCTTC,CASSYSTSAISSYNEQFF
12,-,TRBD1,TRBJ2-5,TRBV29-1,TGCAGCGTAAAGGACAGGGGAGAGACCCAGTACTTC,CSVKDRGETQYF
14,few,-,TRBJ1-3,TRBV28,TGTGCCAGCAGTTTTGGGGGGGGGCAAAACACCATATATTTT,CASSFGGGQNTIYF
16,-,TRBD1,TRBJ2-6,TRBV5-6,TGTGCCAGCAGCCAGGGACAGGGGTCTGGGGCCAACGTCCTGACTTTC,CASSQGQGSGANVLTF
13,-,TRBD1,TRBJ1-1,TRBV28,TGTGCCAGCAACACACCGACAGGGACTGAAGCTTTCTTT,CASNTPTGTEAFF
14,-,TRBD1,TRBJ1-5,TRBV4-1,TGCGCCAGCAGCCAAGAGACAGGGAGTCAGCCCCAGCATTTT,CASSQETGSQPQHF
14,-,TRBD1,TRBJ1-2,TRBV5-1,TGCGCCAGCGGTGACCCACAGGGGCCCTATGGCTACACCTTC,CASGDPQGPYGYTF
12,-,-,TRBJ1-6,TRBV28,TGTGCCAGCAGTTTAGTCTATTCACCCCTCCACTTT,CASSLVYSPLHF
14,-,TRBD1,TRBJ1-4,TRBV9,TGTGCCAGCAGCGCAGGGACAGGAGATGAAAAACTGTTTTTT,CASSAGTGDEKLFF
15,once,TRBD2,TRBJ2-7,TRBV5-6,TGTGCCAGCAGGACAAGTATAATCAGCGGGAGTGAGCAGTACTTC,CASRTSIISGSEQYF
14,-,-,TRBJ1-1,TRBV20-1,TGCAGTGCTAGTCGGCAGCGGATAGATACTGAAGCTTTCTTT,CSASRQRIDTEAFF
14,-,TRBD2,TRBJ2-1,TRBV2,TGTGCCAGCGGGCGGGGCAGCGGGAGAAATGAGCAGTTCTTC,CASGRGSGRNEQFF
16,-,TRBD1,TRBJ1-5,TRBV6-1,TGTGCCAGCAGTGAACTCCGACAGGGGGCAAGTCAGCCCCAGCATTTT,CASSELRQGASQPQHF
15,few,TRBD1,TRBJ1-2,TRBV6-5,TGTGCCAGCAGTTACTCGCAGGGGGCGAACTATGGCTACACCTTC,CASSYSQGANYGYTF
14,-,-,TRBJ1-3,TRBV3-1/TRBV3-2,TGTGCCAGCAGCCAAAGGGACATAGGAAACACCATATATTTT,CASSQRDIGNTIYF
14,-,-,TRBJ2-2,TRBV30,TGTGCCTGCCGGGCCTGGCGGGGCACCGGGGAGCTGTTTTTT,CACRAWRGTGELFF
15,-,TRBD1,TRBJ2-5,TRBV5-6,TGTGCCAGCACCTTGGGTTGGACAGGTGAAGAGACCCAGTACTTC,CASTLGWTGEETQYF
12,-,-,TRBJ1-2,TRBV28,TGTGCCAGCCGGGGAGGGTATTATGGCTACACCTTC,CASRGGYYGYTF
16,once,-,TRBJ2-5,TRBV9,TGTGCCAGCAGCCCATACCCCGGGCAGGGGCGACAGACCCAGTACTTC,CASSPYPGQGRQTQYF
14,few,TRBD2,TRBJ2-7,TRBV2,TGTGCCAGCTCGTTTCAGGGAGGGGCGTACGAGCAGTACTTC,CASSFQGGAYEQYF
15,-,TRBD1,TRBJ1-6,TRBV6-5,TGTGCCAGCAGGCCCGGGACAGGGGGATATTCACCCCTCCACTTT,CASRPGTGGYSPLHF
14,-,-,TRBJ1-5,TRBV28,TGTGCCAGCAACCCTCGGGGGGGACTTCGGCCCCAGCATTTT,CASNPRGGLRPQHF
15,-,-,TRBJ1-4,TRBV28,TGTGCCAGCAGGACCGAGGGAGGATCTAATGAAAAACTGTTTTTT,CASRTEGGSNEKLFF
17,-,TRBD2,TRBJ2-3,TRBV18,TGTGCCAGCTCAAGGCTAGCGGACTACCTCCGCGCAGATACGCAGTATTTT,CASSRLADYLRADTQYF
14,-,-,TRBJ2-7,TRBV7-2,TGTGCCAGCAGCTTAGGACTAGTATCCTACGAGCAGTACTTC,CASSLGLVSYEQYF
17,-,TRBD1,TRBJ1-3,TRBV5-1,TGCGCCAGCAGCTTGGGACCCCGGGGACAGGGGGGAAACACCATATATTTT,CASSLGPRGQGGNTIYF
15,-,TRBD1,TRBJ1-2,TRBV4-3,TGCGCCAGCAGCCAACAGGGGGCCGGTAGCTATGGCTACACCTTC,CASSQQGAGSYGYTF
14,-,-,TRBJ2-1,TRBV3-1/TRBV3-2,TGTGCCAGCAGCCAAGATAGTGGAGGTACTGAGCAGTTCTTC,CASSQDSGGTEQFF
14,once,TRBD2,TRBJ2-5,TRBV2,TGTGCCAGCAGGGCCGGGACTAACCAAGAGACCCAGTACTTC,CASRAGTNQETQYF
14,-,-,TRBJ1-2,TRBV19,TGTGCCAGTAGTATAAGAGGTCGACCTTATGGCTACACCTTC,CASSIRGRPYGYTF
15,-,-,TRBJ1-3,TRBV11-2,TGTGCCAGCAGCTTGGCCATTCACCCTGGAAACACCATATATTTT,CASSLAIHPGNTIYF
14,-,TRBD1,TRBJ1-1,TRBV5-1,TGCGCCAGCAGCCTGGGACAGGTGAACACTGAAGCTTTCTTT,CASSLGQVNTEAFF
16,once,TRBD2,TRBJ2-7,TRBV23-1,TGCGCCAGCAGTCCCGTCCTAGCGGGGAGCTCCTACGAGCAGTACTTC,CASSPVLAGSSYEQYF
14,-,-,TRBJ1-1,TRBV3-1/TRBV3-2,TGTGCCAGCAGCCAACTACACAGCACCACTGAAGCTTTCTTT,CASSQLHSTTEAFF
15,-,TRBD2,TRBJ2-1,TRBV2,TGTGCCAGCAAGATAGCGGGAGGGCCAGCCAATGAGCAGTTCTTC,CASKIAGGPANEQFF
14,-,-,TRBJ1-3,TRBV3-1/TRBV3-2,TGTGCCAGCAGCCAAGGTAGCTCTGGAAACACCATATATTTT,CASSQGSSGNTIYF
16,few,-,TRBJ2-3,TRBV21-1,TGTGCCAGCAGCGGATGGACTAGCGCGTCGACAGATACGCAGTATTTT,CASSGWTSASTDTQYF
14,few,-,TRBJ1-1,TRBV7-2,TGTGCCAGCAGCTTTTACGGCGGGAACACTGAAGCTTTCTTT,CASSFYGGNTEAFF
15,-,-,TRBJ2-1,TRBV5-4,TGTGCCAGCAGCGTCGGGACACCCTCCTACAATGAGCAGTTCTTC,CASSVGTPSYNEQFF
11,-,-,TRBJ1-4,TRBV20-1,TGCAGTGTCCTCGACCGGGAGAGACTGTTTTTT,CSVLDRERLFF
15,once,TRBD2,TRBJ2-3,TRBV3-1/TRBV3-2,TGTGCCAGCAGCCAAGTGGGACTAGCTGGCGATACGCAGTATTTT,CASSQVGLAGDTQYF
13,-,-,TRBJ1-5,TRBV18,TGTGCCAGCTCGAGAGGTAGCAATCAGCCCCAGCATTTT,CASSRGSNQPQHF
14,-,TRBD1,TRBJ1-2,TRBV28,TGTGCCAGCAGTTCTCCCGGGACAGGCGGAGGCTACACCTTC,CASSSPGTGGGYTF